A selection of T cell receptor beta chains follows, all from one sample in a study of graft-versus-host responses after intestinal transplantation. Assay used: immunoSEQ multiplex PCR; TCRdb lists only in-frame clones, some missing. This repertoire shows over 100,000 clones, about 88% found once; its top ten account for around 0.9%. These receptors are not linked to any known antigen. Sequences were derived from unstimulated CD4+ T cells sorted from spleen or lymph node cells, sampled before intestinal transplant. Receptors were obtained from a human donor who received an intestinal transplant. CDR3s leave out the opening cysteine and the closing phenylalanine or tryptophan.

>13|TRBV18
ASSLPGLATDTQY
>12|TRBV9
ASNVQGAAETQY
>15|TRBV6-1
ASSVRDLWAVNYGYT
>16|TRBV7-2
ASSFYRTSGGKDNEQF
>15|TRBV15
ATSSGGFVGYTGELF
>12|TRBV19
ASKVMGAGEKLF
>12|TRBV5-1
ASSDDGEHSPLH
>12|TRBV7-2
ASSPQYGKNIQY
>13|TRBV19
ASSINGAVTYGYT
>12|TRBV5-1
ASSMGLAYNEQF
>11|TRBV7-9
ASSSRGAYGYT
>12|TRBV6-6
ASSGTRGGTEAF
>11|TRBV29-1
SVLDGGHTEAF
>16|TRBV11-2
ASSEGLAGVSATGELF
>9|TRBV19
ASSIEGEQF
>11|TRBV6-1
ASTRDRGYEQY
>11|TRBV29-1
SVGDRGNQPQH
>14|TRBV4-1
ASSQDGGSGTDTQY
>13|TRBV19
ASSIVGGGAYEQY
>13|TRBV10-3
AISVRTATNYGYT
>12|TRBV5-1
ASSSQALTDTQY
>12|TRBV7-3
ASSRGTSADTQY
>13|TRBV7-4
ASSSAGRGVDTQY
>14|TRBV6-1
ASSAQRSTSQYEQY
>13|TRBV11-2
ASSQLAGATYEQY
>11|TRBV6-1
ASSGQRSYEQY
>12|TRBV6-5
ASNPGLNNSPLH
>13|TRBV5-6
ASTDLGGRTDTQY
>13|TRBV7-7
ASSLGASLGETQY
>13|TRBV10-1
ASSEGGIGADTQY
>14|TRBV11-1
ASSPYLSGRPNEQF
>14|TRBV10-3
AISDRPSSYNSPLH
>12|TRBV14
ASSQGNRYYEQY
>13|TRBV6-1
ASSDGQGSSYEQY
>13|TRBV6-1
ASSLLAGGPNEQF
>11|TRBV5-4
ASSLERGYEQY
>11|TRBV11-2
ASSLSPNYGYT